This record looks at one TCR beta chain sequence and its context. Many counts were recorded for this clonotype. Its antigen has not been determined. No much larger clone exists at a distance of one base, and base qualities are not known. These data are taken from a study of T cell repertoires in cytomegalovirus infection (dated by TCRdb to between 2018 and 2020). The study in broad terms: Donor HLA type was relevant to the analysis, as public TCR beta signatures indicated carriage of CMV infection together with the matching HLA type.

The CDR3 runs 15 residues from the cysteine to the phenylalanine. Just CDR3 DNA is preserved here, 45 bases in frame from base 1. The germline V gene sets CDR1 to SGHTA and CDR2 to FQGNSA. V loses 5 bases of germline sequence and J loses 4 bases, and the interval between the two ends is 17 bases. Findings and caveats that apply to the study as a whole: Carriers of CMV infection plus the relevant HLA type were discriminated by the cumulative frequency of public TCR beta family members in the study cohort and in an independent roughly 340-donor cohort. The ex vivo response was dominated by HLA-C-restricted CMV-specific TCR beta clonotypes, which also provided the single most frequent clonotype in two of eight donors.

Sequencer: Illumina HiSeq 1500. TCRdb reworked the public reads: Q25 trimming with fastp, MiXCR clone assembly, productive beta chains retained. Each CDR3 protein appears once, grouped with its most common genes and DNA. This sample lists 250,000 to 350,000 distinct CDR3 sequences; about 26% were detected once. The ten largest clones capture about 15% of the sample. The V gene is TRBV7-2 and the J gene is TRBJ1-1, with the D segment identity uncertain. This clonotype originated in a human donor in good health (CMV status not recorded). Some clones in this sample may be carry-over from other donors' samples. The sample comprised PBMCs. The nucleotide sequence is given as TGTGCCAGCAGCATAATGGGCCGCGTGGGCACTGAAGCTTTCTTT. This translates into CASSIMGRVGTEAFF.